Each of the 9 T cell receptor beta chains below was sequenced from the same sample in a study of cytomegalovirus exposure and HLA in healthy donors. Both 60 Vbeta primers and 13 Jbeta primers went into the PCR. Profiling relied on immunoSEQ multiplex PCR, and the TCRdb table lists in-frame clones only, not all of them. The repertoire holds approximately 100,000 clones, with 69% as singletons. Input material: PBMCs. These receptors all come from a woman in her seventies in good health and CMV-seropositive.

This clone was picked up a small number of times. The V and J genes are TRBV30 and TRBJ1-2; the match to TRBD1 covers 9 bases. Per germline, CDR1 GTSNPN and CDR2 SVGIG (reference sequence). J was trimmed by 4 bases and V by 2 bases; bases with no gene match: 2. The CDR3 spans 13 residues. In DNA, the CDR3 is TGTGCCTGGAGTCGGGACAGGGCCTATGGCTACACCTTC. As protein: CAWSRDRAYGYTF.

This clone turned up a few times. The chain links TRBV6-5 to TRBJ2-7; 11 nucleotides line up with TRBD1. The V and J ends lost 4 bases and 1 base, in that order; junction bases with no gene match: 6. Germline V lookup: CDR1 MNHEY, CDR2 SVGAGI. The CDR3 has 16 residues. CDR3 in amino acids: CASSSAGTGGSYEQYF. Written as DNA, the CDR3 is TGTGCCAGCAGTTCTGCCGGGACAGGGGGTTCCTACGAGCAGTACTTC.

The chain joins TRBV2 to TRBJ2-1, with 11 bases fitting TRBD1. The CDR3 has 15 residues. Germline lookup yields CDR1 SNHLY and CDR2 FYNNEI. With 11 bases clipped from V and 4 bases from J, the junction kept 10 bases outside the gene matches. CDR3: CAGGLWDRGYNEQFF. In DNA form, the CDR3 reads TGTGCCGGAGGACTATGGGACAGGGGGTACAATGAGCAGTTCTTC.

This chain joins TRBV30 and TRBJ2-2; 7 positions match TRBD1. V lost 3 bases and J lost 5; bases outside the gene matches: 3. The germline V gene encodes CDR1 GTSNPN and CDR2 SVGIG (reference sequence). This CDR3 region has 13 residues. The chain's CDR3 is CAWRQGRTGELFF. In DNA, the CDR3 is TGTGCCTGGAGACAGGGGCGGACCGGGGAGCTGTTTTTT. Drawing the rest from reference TRBV30 and TRBJ2-2, the complete variable domain is SQTIHQWPATLVQPVGSPLSLECTVEGTSNPNLYWYRQAAGRGLQLLFYSVGIGQISSEVPQNLSASRPQDRQFILSSKKLLLSDSGFYLCAWRQGRTGELFFGEGSRLTVL.

This clone was observed a single time. The rearrangement joins TRBV6-1 to TRBJ1-5, with D possibly matching TRBD1 (5 bases). This CDR3 is built from 16 residues. Trimming took 4 bases from V and 0 from J, leaving 13 bases between them. Germline V lookup: CDR1 MNHNS, CDR2 SASEGT. The CDR3 DNA reads TGTGCCAGCAGTGGGGCAGGGACTTATAGCAATCAGCCCCAGCATTTT. Residues: CASSGAGTYSNQPQHF.

The chain is built from TRBV6-5 and TRBJ2-1; TRBD2 matches at 7 bases. The CDR3 contains 14 residues. The germline CDR1 and CDR2 sequences are MNHEY and SVGAGI. Trimming removed 7 bases from V and 0 bases from J; junction bases left unmatched: 3. CDR3: CASTRDYSYNEQFF. DNA of the CDR3: TGTGCCAGCACCAGGGACTACTCCTACAATGAGCAGTTCTTC.

The count of this clone is one. This chain uses TRBV5-4 with TRBJ2-7; D unclear. Germline V lookup: CDR1 SGHNT, CDR2 YYREEE (reference sequence). Trimming left V 2 bases short and J 6 bases short, with 6 bases between. This CDR3 is 11 amino acids long. CDR3 loop: CASSFGVEQYF. The CDR3 DNA sequence: TGTGCCAGCAGCTTCGGAGTCGAGCAGTACTTC.

This chain connects TRBV12-5 to TRBJ2-5; D gene uncertain. Trimming left V 5 bases short and J 4 bases short, with 8 bases between. The length of the CDR3 is 12 residues. Per germline, CDR1 LGHNT and CDR2 FRNRAP. Here the CDR3 DNA reads TGTGCTAGTGGTCTAGATCTAGAGACCCAGTACTTC. Translated, it gives CASGLDLETQYF.

The chain has TRBV9 and TRBJ2-3, with D possibly TRBD2 on 6 matching bases. Trimming removed 0 bases at V and 1 base at J, with 9 bases between. The germline V gene encodes CDR1 SGDLS and CDR2 YYNGEE. The CDR3 contains 15 residues. Here the CDR3 reads CASSVGGEGTDTQYF. CDR3 DNA: TGTGCCAGCAGCGTAGGGGGGGAGGGCACAGATACGCAGTATTTT.